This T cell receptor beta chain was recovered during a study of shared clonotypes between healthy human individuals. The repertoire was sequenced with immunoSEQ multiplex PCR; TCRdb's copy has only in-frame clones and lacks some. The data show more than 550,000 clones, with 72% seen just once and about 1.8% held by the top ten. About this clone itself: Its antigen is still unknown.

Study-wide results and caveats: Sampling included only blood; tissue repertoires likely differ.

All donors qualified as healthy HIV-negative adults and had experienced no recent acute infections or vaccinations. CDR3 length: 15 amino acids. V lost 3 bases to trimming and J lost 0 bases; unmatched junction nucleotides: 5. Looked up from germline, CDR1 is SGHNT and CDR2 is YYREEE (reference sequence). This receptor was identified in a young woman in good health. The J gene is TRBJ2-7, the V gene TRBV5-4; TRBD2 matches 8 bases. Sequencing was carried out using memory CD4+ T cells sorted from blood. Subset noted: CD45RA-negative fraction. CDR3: CASSSGLASSYEQYF. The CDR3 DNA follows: TGTGCCAGCAGCTCTGGACTAGCCTCCTCCTACGAGCAGTACTTC.